The T cell receptor beta chain under discussion was sequenced for a study of technical replicates of blood from a few donors. The assay was immunoSEQ multiplex PCR, and TCRdb's table has in-frame clones only and misses some. This sample carries 55,000 to 75,000 clones, 90% to 95% of them seen once, and the ten largest clones take under 0.5%. The sequence derives from a human donor in good health. What was sequenced was T cells isolated from PBMCs.

CDR3 sequence: CASSFSQGARDTEAFF. The CDR3, as DNA: TGTGCCAGCAGCTTTTCTCAGGGGGCCCGGGACACTGAAGCTTTCTTT. This sequence joins TRBV5-6 and TRBJ1-1; 8 bases agree with TRBD1. Germline V lookup: CDR1 SGHDT, CDR2 YYEEEE. This CDR3 spans 16 amino acids. The J segment lost 3 bases and the V segment lost 2 bases, leaving 9 bases of the junction unmatched. The full variable domain, with the rest looked up from reference TRBV5-6 and TRBJ1-1, is DAGVTQSPTHLIKTRGQQVTLRCSPKSGHDTVSWYQQALGQGPQFIFQYYEEEERQRGNFPDRFSGHQFPNYSSELNVNALLLGDSALYLCASSFSQGARDTEAFFGQGTRLTVV.